These T cell receptor beta chains were read from a single sample in a study of blood T cells in healthy people across ages. MiXCR was run by TCRdb on the 5' RACE reads, yielding one entry per CDR3 protein. In the table there are around 1,500,000 distinct CDR3 sequences, approximately 38% of which are singletons. The sequenced sample was blood. The receptors stem from a woman aged 18-29 years in good health. The CDR3 runs from the conserved cysteine through the conserved F or W. Each record gives: V gene, J gene, CDR3 protein.

TRBV4-1	TRBJ1-2	CASSQAPSDRGLPHGYTF
TRBV2	TRBJ1-5	CASSEQPGPSQHF
TRBV6-1	TRBJ1-4	CASSELVAEKLFF
TRBV3-1	TRBJ1-4	CASSHSEKLFF
TRBV6-6	TRBJ2-1	CATLALERSYNEQFF
TRBV5-1	TRBJ2-3	CASSLAGGSGTDTQYF
TRBV7-2	TRBJ2-1	CASRLPNSYNEQFF
TRBV5-1	TRBJ2-2	CASSYPGQGSANTGELFF
TRBV6-5	TRBJ2-3	CASSYAKYAEVDTQYF
TRBV20-1	TRBJ1-2	CSANPTGGGYGYTF
TRBV6-2/TRBV6-3	TRBJ2-5	CASSQGGSGTSLEYF
TRBV20-1	TRBJ2-1	CSAPSGGKGDEQFF
TRBV12-5	TRBJ1-1	CASGLARQGETEAFF
TRBV7-2	TRBJ1-1	CASSLVGGGTNTEAFF
TRBV4-2	TRBJ2-2	CASSQARQGVSGELFF
TRBV10-3	TRBJ1-4	CAISDRGNEKLFF
TRBV12-3/TRBV12-4	TRBJ2-7	CASSFRRDRFNEQYF
TRBV7-9	TRBJ1-2	CASSLEVGEGGYTF
TRBV7-9	TRBJ2-2	CASSSRGPAGELFF
TRBV11-2	TRBJ2-2	CASSSDMNAGELFF
TRBV20-1	TRBJ2-7	CSARTSGPYEQYF
TRBV18	.	CASSPLLMTAGDEQYF
TRBV20-1	TRBJ2-7	CSARVRGQGEQYF
TRBV7-9	TRBJ2-7	CASSPPHSSYEQYF
TRBV20-1	TRBJ2-7	CSASLSEPVYEQYF
TRBV15	TRBJ2-7	CATSRDGADSYEQYF
TRBV11-2	TRBJ2-1	CASSLEDMLAGVYNEQFF
TRBV18	TRBJ1-4	CASSPQLPGTATNEKLFF
TRBV7-6	TRBJ1-3	CASSLGPGGSGNTIYF
TRBV28	TRBJ2-7	CASSYAPRGALYEQYF
TRBV27	TRBJ2-1	CASRLAGPWDEQFF
TRBV20-1	TRBJ1-5	CSASLGGEGPQHF
TRBV30	TRBJ2-7	CAWGTGFHEQYF
TRBV3-1	TRBJ1-4	CASSQLWAYSTPNEKLFF
TRBV6-5	TRBJ1-2	CASSPRTQTNYGYTF
TRBV20-1	TRBJ2-5	CSARDPTSGTYNEQYF
TRBV3-1	TRBJ2-1	CASSQKGGGHYNEQFF
TRBV3-1	TRBJ2-1	CASSQEGRQNNEQFF
TRBV9	TRBJ2-1	CASSVAPTDYNEQFF
TRBV20-1	TRBJ2-1	CSANRGSSYNEQFF
TRBV3-1	TRBJ2-5	CASSQDATGETQYF
TRBV6-5	TRBJ1-4	CASSYSRHSNEKLFF
TRBV20-1	TRBJ2-3	CSASWTSAHYSTDTQYF
TRBV6-5	TRBJ2-3	CASSDSPENTQYF
TRBV7-9	TRBJ1-2	CASSLTWDGTANGYTF
TRBV27	TRBJ1-1	CASSPRGPMNTEAFF
TRBV12-3/TRBV12-4	TRBJ1-2	CASQAQPGQGLWGYTF
TRBV6-2/TRBV6-3	TRBJ2-1	CASSLADYDEQFF
TRBV3-1	TRBJ2-3	CASSLGLAGDRYTQYF
TRBV29-1	TRBJ2-3	CSVESLAGGTDTQYF
TRBV20-1	TRBJ2-7	CSSPTGPQGIADYEQYF
TRBV7-6	TRBJ2-1	CASARADNEQFF
TRBV28	TRBJ2-3	CASSSNTNTQYF
TRBV5-5	TRBJ2-7	CASGSAYGGSYEQYF
TRBV3-1	TRBJ1-2	CASSPGTEAFYGYTF
TRBV6-5	TRBJ2-7	CASSYSRGDRASEQYF
TRBV6-5	TRBJ1-6	CASSYSNVENSPLHF
TRBV7-9	TRBJ1-2	CASSLVLGQSRHTF
TRBV4-1	TRBJ1-6	CASSQTSPPGGALHF